One T cell receptor (beta chain) is described in this entry. This record belongs to a study of CD8 T cells in Susac syndrome. The germline V and J ends were trimmed by 4 bases and 4 bases, with 12 bases remaining between them. The CDR3 loop spans 14 amino acids. Germline V lookup: CDR1 SGDLS, CDR2 YYNGEE. When the RNA was reverse transcribed, random hexamers were used with an input of roughly 0.5 to 1 ug. TCR beta CDR3 was amplified by immunoSEQ multiplex PCR. This amplification extended across 54 Vbeta and 13 Jbeta segments. TCRdb called the immunoSEQ multiplex PCR reads again in MiXCR, with one record for every CDR3 protein. The data show roughly 400,000 distinct CDR3 sequences, roughly 85% seen once. TCR beta from blood CD8+ and CD4+ T cells was sequenced.

The chain uses TRBV9 and TRBJ2-1, with D uncertain. Sequences were obtained from CD8+ T cells from PBMCs. The source of this sequence is a human donor with multiple sclerosis. Here the CDR3 reads CASSRAGQYNEQFF. CDR3 in DNA: TGTGCCAGCAGCCGTGCAGGCCAGTACAATGAGCAGTTCTTC. Filled out from reference TRBV9 and TRBJ2-1, the complete variable domain reads DSGVTQTPKHLITATGQRVTLRCSPRSGDLSVYWYQQSLDQGLQFLIQYYNGEERAKGNILERFSAQQFPDLHSELNLSSLELGDSALYFCASSRAGQYNEQFFGPGTRLTVL.